This passage covers 21 T cell receptor beta chains from one sample sequenced in a study of T cells in Graves' hyperthyroidism and ophthalmopathy. Researchers amplified the TCR beta CDR3 regions from RNA transcripts. The TCR CDR3 first-round RT-PCR relied on the HTBI primer set. One entry per CDR3 protein results from TCRdb running MiXCR on the multiplex PCR reads. In the table there are under 350,000 distinct CDR3 sequences, around a sixth of which are singletons. Sequenced input: blood. These receptors were collected from a woman between 50 and 59 years old with Graves' hyperthyroidism.

At least ten counts were recorded for this clonotype. The chain combines TRBV20-1 with TRBJ2-1; the D is unclear. The CDR3 extends over 14 amino acids. With 6 bases removed from V and 5 bases from J, the gap between germline ends came to 17 bases. Germline CDR1 DFQATT, CDR2 SNEGSKA (reference sequence). The CDR3 protein is CSAQEIIRNNEQFF. The DNA of the CDR3 is TGCAGTGCCCAAGAGATCATCCGCAACAATGAGCAGTTCTTC.

This clonotype was observed many times. The chain links TRBV5-1 to TRBJ1-1, with D uncertain. V lost 0 bases to trimming and J lost 1 base, with 13 bases between them. The CDR3 is 16 residues long. Germline assignment: CDR1 SGHRS and CDR2 YFSETQ. CDR3 loop: CASSLEVGGRNTEAFF. DNA of the CDR3: TGCGCCAGCAGCTTGGAGGTGGGAGGGAGGAACACTGAAGCTTTCTTT.

This clonotype was counted many times. This chain connects TRBV7-9 to TRBJ2-2; D might be TRBD1 (6 bases). The CDR3 loop spans 20 amino acids. V gave up 5 bases and J gave up 4 bases, with 29 bases separating them. Germline V gene sequence: CDR1 SEHNR, CDR2 FQNEAQ (reference sequence). DNA for the CDR3: TGTGCCAGCAGCCCGACAACCACAAGACAGGTTCGGACCCTCACCGGGGAGCTGTTTTTT. It translates to CASSPTTTRQVRTLTGELFF.

The gene calls are TRBV7-9 and TRBJ1-2, with D perhaps matching TRBD1 (6 bases). The CDR3 runs 15 residues. Per the germline V gene, CDR1 is SEHNR and CDR2 is FQNEAQ (reference sequence). Trimming took 5 bases from V and 4 from J, leaving 17 bases between them. The CDR3 DNA follows: TGTGCCAGCAGCCTGGTCTTGACAGGCTCCTATGGCTACACCTTC. Translation: CASSLVLTGSYGYTF.

This clonotype appeared a few times. The gene calls are TRBV2 and TRBJ2-1; TRBD2 matches 9 bases. The ends lost 2 bases at V and 4 bases at J; junction bases unmatched: 9. The CDR3 extends over 17 amino acids. Germline loops: CDR1 SNHLY, CDR2 FYNNEI. The CDR3 nucleotides are TGTGCCAGCAGTGAACCCAGAGCGGGAGGTTTTTACAATGAGCAGTTCTTC. Protein sequence: CASSEPRAGGFYNEQFF.

Notes on this clonotype: A read error may explain this, as a much larger clone is one base away. The chain combines TRBV2 with TRBJ2-7, with D perhaps TRBD2 (5 bases). Germline-derived CDR1 and CDR2 are SNHLY and FYNNEI. The V end lost 3 bases, the J end lost 3 bases, and 6 bases lay between the germline ends. This CDR3 contains 12 residues. CDR3 nucleotide sequence: TGTGCCAGCAGTGATGAGGGCTACGAGCAGTACTTC. Protein sequence: CASSDEGYEQYF.

The chain couples TRBV6-1 to TRBJ2-2; 7 positions match TRBD2. Germline CDR1 is MNHNS and CDR2 is SASEGT. The CDR3 has 15 amino acids. Trimming removed 6 bases from V and 4 bases from J; junction bases left unmatched: 8. The CDR3 loop is CASSRDYGPTGELFF. CDR3 sequence (DNA): TGTGCCAGCAGCCGGGACTATGGGCCCACCGGGGAGCTGTTTTTT.

The chain employs TRBV5-5 and TRBJ2-7; no reliable D call. Germline CDR1 reads SGHKS; CDR2 reads YYEKEE (reference sequence). Trimming pared 0 bases from V and 0 bases from J, leaving 13 bases between. The CDR3 runs to 16 residues. CDR3 sequence: CASSLAVGAGSYEQYF. The CDR3 DNA reads as TGTGCCAGCAGCTTGGCCGTGGGCGCCGGCTCCTACGAGCAGTACTTC.

The chain employs TRBV5-1 and TRBJ1-2; 7 bases are a match to TRBD1. The V and J ends lost 2 bases and 8 bases, in that order; junction bases with no gene match: 6. The CDR3 consists of 13 residues. Germline CDR1 is SGHRS and CDR2 is YFSETQ. CDR3 DNA: TGCGCCAGCAGCTTCGACAGGGACCACGGCTACACCTTC. It translates to CASSFDRDHGYTF.

This clonotype was found a few times. J is TRBJ2-2 and V is TRBV12-3 or TRBV12-4; no clear D gene. This CDR3 is 15 amino acids long. Deletions cut 5 bases from V and 4 bases from J, with 14 bases between. The CDR3 DNA follows: TGTGCCAGCAGTCCACTCCTCCCGAGCACCGGGGAGCTGTTTTTT. Its translation is CASSPLLPSTGELFF.

This clonotype came up a few times. The CDR3 DNA reads as TGTGCCAGCAGTAATAGGGGCGCGACTAATGAAAAACTGTTTTTT. Translating gives CASSNRGATNEKLFF. The gene calls are TRBV6-1 and TRBJ1-4, with TRBD1 as a possible D gene (5 bases). CDR1 is MNHNS and CDR2 is SASEGT in the germline V gene. Trimming stripped 5 bases from V and 2 bases from J, with 12 bases between. This CDR3 spans 15 amino acids.

The chain joins TRBV30 to TRBJ2-1, with 12 nucleotides matching TRBD2. Germline V lookup: CDR1 GTSNPN, CDR2 SVGIG (reference sequence). Germline trimming cut 2 bases from V and 3 bases from J; bases unmatched to any gene: 5. This CDR3 has 16 amino acids. CDR3 sequence: CAWSPSGGAFYNEQFF. The CDR3 nucleotides read TGTGCCTGGAGTCCTAGCGGGGGGGCTTTCTACAATGAGCAGTTCTTC.

This clonotype came up many times. This sequence joins TRBV11-2 and TRBJ1-5, with TRBD1 matching over 7 bases. The V gene end was trimmed by 4 bases and the J gene end by 1 base; junction bases not matched to a gene: 1. Looked up from germline, CDR1 is SGHAT and CDR2 is FQNNGV. The CDR3 is 14 residues long. Written as DNA, the CDR3 is TGTGCCAGCAGCTCCAGGGGGAGCAATCAGCCCCAGCATTTT. Translated, it gives CASSSRGSNQPQHF.

The V call is TRBV14, the J call TRBJ2-2; tentative D call: TRBD2 (6 bases). Trimming left V 1 base short and J 6 bases short, with 9 bases between. The CDR3 consists of 14 residues. Germline V gives CDR1 SGHDN, CDR2 FVKESK. Here the CDR3 reads CASSQAGLPGELFF. CDR3 coding DNA: TGTGCCAGCAGCCAAGCGGGACTGCCCGGGGAGCTGTTTTTT.

This clonotype was seen a handful of times. This sequence joins TRBV9 and TRBJ2-2; the D call may be TRBD1 or TRBD2 (7 bases each). Germline CDR1 reads SGDLS; CDR2 reads YYNGEE. This CDR3 spans 15 amino acids. V was trimmed by 4 bases and J by 2 bases, leaving 12 bases between them. The CDR3 DNA sequence: TGTGCCAGCAGCCAGGGGGGGGCCAACACCGGGGAGCTGTTTTTT. Translation: CASSQGGANTGELFF.

CDR3 amino acids: CSARDSWGNGYTF. The CDR3 coding sequence is TGCAGTGCTAGAGATTCATGGGGAAATGGCTACACCTTC. The chain uses TRBV20-1 and TRBJ1-2; D is unclear. The CDR3 covers 13 residues. Looked up from germline, CDR1 is DFQATT and CDR2 is SNEGSKA (reference sequence). The ends were cut back, 0 bases at V and 6 bases at J, with 11 bases in the middle.

Only a few counts were recorded for this clonotype. This chain uses TRBV24-1 with TRBJ1-5; D unresolved. Trimming took off 1 base at V and 0 bases at J, with 15 bases between the two ends. From germline, CDR1 is KGHDR and CDR2 SFDVKD. The CDR3 extends over 18 amino acids. CDR3 region: CATSDFTDGDYSNQPQHF. CDR3 nucleotide sequence: TGTGCCACCAGTGATTTCACGGACGGGGATTATAGCAATCAGCCCCAGCATTTT.

The rearrangement joins TRBV7-3 to TRBJ1-6; possible D gene TRBD1, 6 bases. The CDR3 covers 15 residues. The germline V gene encodes CDR1 SGHTA and CDR2 FQGTGA. Between the trimmed V and J ends, which lost 4 bases and 1 base, there was a span of 8 bases. The CDR3 nucleotides read TGTGCCAGCAGCTCCCAGGGGTCCTATAATTCACCCCTCCACTTT. It specifies CASSSQGSYNSPLHF.

This clonotype has just a few counts. The chain carries TRBV20-1 and TRBJ2-6; D tentatively fits TRBD1 or TRBD2 (5 bases each). The germline V gene has CDR1 DFQATT and CDR2 SNEGSKA (reference sequence). The ends were cut back, 4 bases at V and 1 base at J, with 20 bases in the middle. This CDR3 is 18 amino acids long. The CDR3 region has the DNA TGCAGTGCTAACCCGGGACCGATCACGAATTCTGGGGCCAACGTCCTGACTTTC. Translation gives CSANPGPITNSGANVLTF.

V is TRBV7-9 and J is TRBJ1-1; TRBD1 agrees at 8 bases. Trimming removed 2 bases from V and 8 bases from J; junction bases left unmatched: 4. The CDR3 totals 13 residues. The germline V gene encodes CDR1 SEHNR and CDR2 FQNEAQ (reference sequence). CDR3 protein: CASSLQGAWEAFF. CDR3 DNA sequence: TGTGCCAGCAGCTTACAGGGGGCGTGGGAAGCTTTCTTT. The full variable domain, its missing parts supplied by reference TRBV7-9 and TRBJ1-1, is DTGVSQNPRHKITKRGQNVTFRCDPISEHNRLYWYRQTLGQGPEFLTYFQNEAQLEKSRLLSDRFSAERPKGSFSTLEIQRTEQGDSAMYLCASSLQGAWEAFFGQGTRLTVV.

The chain combines TRBV12-3 or TRBV12-4 with TRBJ2-3; D is uncertain. The CDR3 totals 12 residues. The V and J ends lost 0 bases and 8 bases respectively, with 6 bases between them. The chain's CDR3 is CASSLAIGTQYF. Here the CDR3 DNA reads TGTGCCAGCAGTTTAGCGATAGGTACGCAGTATTTT.